Below are 21 T cell receptor beta chains sequenced from a single sample in a study of low-dose radiotherapy and immunotherapy resistance in tumors. cDNA synthesis used a TRAV/TRBV-specific primer set for both chains. The authors ran around 19 PCR cycles to amplify TCRs with a constant-region primer and V-primer adapter. Each CDR3 protein gets one entry after TCRdb re-called the reads with MiXCR. The repertoire holds about 60,000 distinct CDR3 sequences, with about 23% as singletons. Indicated time point: before trial treatment. This material consisted of PBMCs, taken before treatment. Receptor source: a male donor with prostate cancer.

This clonotype showed up just a few times. The CDR3 spells CSAVRDSSYEQYF. For the CDR3, the DNA is TGCAGTGCTGTACGGGACAGCTCCTACGAGCAGTACTTC. The chain recombines TRBV20-1 with TRBJ2-7; 7 bases agree with TRBD1. From germline, CDR1 is DFQATT and CDR2 SNEGSKA (reference sequence). Germline trimming cut 5 bases from V and 0 bases from J; bases unmatched to any gene: 4. This CDR3 is 13 amino acids long.

This clonotype was seen a handful of times. This chain links TRBV27 with TRBJ2-7; no firm D call. V lost 7 bases, J lost 0 bases, and 13 bases lay in between. CDR3 length: 14 residues. The germline V gene has CDR1 MNHEY and CDR2 SMNVEV (reference sequence). CDR3 in amino acids: CASKASAYSYEQYF. DNA of the CDR3: TGTGCCAGCAAAGCGTCGGCCTACTCCTACGAGCAGTACTTC.

There are many counts of this clonotype. The chain joins TRBV2 to TRBJ2-7; 8 bases line up with TRBD1. The ends lost 1 base at V and 2 bases at J; junction bases unmatched: 13. Germline CDR1 SNHLY, CDR2 FYNNEI. The CDR3 has 18 residues. CDR3 nucleotides: TGTGCCAGCAGTGAAGGGGCAGGGGGCCACACGGGAACCTACGAGCAGTACTTC. This encodes CASSEGAGGHTGTYEQYF.

This chain connects TRBV5-1 to TRBJ2-3; D is perhaps TRBD2 (6 bases). CDR1 is SGHRS and CDR2 is YFSETQ in the germline V gene. The CDR3 is 14 amino acids. The V end was cut by 7 bases, the J end by 4 bases, with 16 bases between. The CDR3 DNA reads as TGCGCCAGCCGGACTCAACCTAGCGCAGATACGCAGTATTTT. Translating gives CASRTQPSADTQYF.

As concerns this clonotype: The likely explanation is a read error, given a far larger clone one base away. This chain connects TRBV4-2 to TRBJ2-1; 7 bases fit TRBD2. The V gene end was trimmed by 0 bases and the J gene end by 10 bases; junction bases not matched to a gene: 12. CDR3 length: 16 residues. Germline V lookup: CDR1 LGHNA, CDR2 YNFKEQ. CDR3 loop: CASSQDAAGPSYEQFF. In DNA form, the CDR3 reads TGTGCCAGCAGCCAAGATGCAGCGGGGCCCTCCTACGAGCAGTTCTTC.

This clonotype was seen many times. This sequence joins TRBV12-3 or TRBV12-4 and TRBJ2-2, with TRBD2 identical over 9 bases. V lost 2 bases to trimming and J lost 2 bases; unmatched junction nucleotides: 3. This CDR3 spans 16 amino acids. CDR3 loop: CASSLILAGNTGELFF. As DNA, the CDR3 is TGTGCCAGCAGTTTAATCCTAGCGGGAAACACCGGGGAGCTGTTTTTT.

Here the CDR3 reads CSARDGAGGNEQFF. The DNA for the CDR3 is TGCAGTGCTAGAGATGGGGCAGGGGGCAATGAGCAGTTCTTC. The V and J genes are TRBV20-1 and TRBJ2-1; 7 nucleotides match TRBD1. V lost 0 bases and J lost 6; bases outside the gene matches: 5. Germline CDR1 reads DFQATT; CDR2 reads SNEGSKA (reference sequence). CDR3 length equals 14 residues.

The chain combines TRBV5-1 with TRBJ1-1; TRBD1 matches at 7 bases. J was trimmed by 5 bases and V by 5 bases; bases with no gene match: 6. The CDR3 totals 13 residues. In germline, CDR1 is SGHRS, CDR2 YFSETQ. Here the CDR3 reads CASRTGEGTEAFF. Here the CDR3 DNA reads TGCGCCAGCAGAACAGGGGAGGGGACTGAAGCTTTCTTT.

This clonotype was observed many times. V gene TRBV10-3 combines with J gene TRBJ2-2, with D unresolved. Germline V gene sequence: CDR1 ENHRY, CDR2 SYGVKD. Deletions cut 0 bases from V and 6 bases from J, with 5 bases between. This CDR3 is 13 amino acids long. This CDR3 reads CAISESSPGELFF. CDR3 in DNA: TGTGCCATCAGTGAGTCTTCCCCCGGGGAGCTGTTTTTT.

There are many counts of this clonotype. The chain is built from TRBV14 and TRBJ2-2; D not certain. This CDR3 is 16 amino acids long. Germline V gene data show CDR1 as SGHDN and CDR2 as FVKESK. With 0 bases removed from V and 6 bases from J, the gap between germline ends came to 14 bases. The CDR3 loop is CASSQDNLGWAGELFF. CDR3 in DNA: TGTGCCAGCAGCCAAGATAACCTAGGGTGGGCCGGGGAGCTGTTTTTT. The full variable domain, its missing parts supplied by reference TRBV14 and TRBJ2-2, is EAGVTQFPSHSVIEKGQTVTLRCDPISGHDNLYWYRRVMGKEIKFLLHFVKESKQDESGMPNNRFLAERTGGTYSTLKVQPAELEDSGVYFCASSQDNLGWAGELFFGEGSRLTVL.

As for this clonotype: It is unclear where the CDR3 begins or ends on the DNA, so no DNA is shown, and the CDR3 is as TCRdb lists it. V and J are TRBV5-1 and TRBJ2-7. The CDR3 is 22 residues long, ends included. CDR1 and CDR2 (germline): SGHRS, YFSETQ. The CDR3 loop reads CASTNQTSMYLCASSYTYEQYF.

This clonotype was counted at least ten times. This sequence joins TRBV7-9 and TRBJ2-3; D gene unclear. The V end lost 1 base, the J end lost 1 base, and 6 bases lay between the germline ends. The V gene's germline CDR1 is SEHNR and CDR2 FQNEAQ (reference sequence). This CDR3 has 14 residues. CDR3 amino acids: CASSLDAGTDTQYF. The CDR3 DNA is TGTGCCAGCAGCTTAGACGCCGGCACAGATACGCAGTATTTT.

This chain joins TRBV7-3 and TRBJ1-1, with 9 bases fitting TRBD1. V shed 5 bases and J 5 bases; nucleotides not matched to a gene: 6. This CDR3 is built from 14 residues. CDR1 is SGHTA, CDR2 FQGTGA, per germline. The CDR3 is CASSEGTGNTEAFF. The CDR3 DNA reads TGTGCCAGCAGCGAAGGGACAGGGAATACTGAAGCTTTCTTT.

In its sample, this clonotype was seen a few times. This rearrangement joins TRBV27 to TRBJ2-3, with TRBD1 matching 7 bases. The CDR3 has 16 amino acids. Trimming removed 4 bases from V and 3 bases from J; junction bases left unmatched: 10. Germline V gene lookup returns CDR1 MNHEY and CDR2 SMNVEV (reference sequence). CDR3 sequence: CASSSSSTGRTDTQYF. The CDR3 DNA follows: TGTGCCAGCAGTTCCTCCTCGACAGGGAGAACAGATACGCAGTATTTT.

On this clonotype: This could be a read error, since a much larger clone is one nucleotide away. This chain uses TRBV20-1 with TRBJ2-7; D perhaps matches TRBD2 (6 bases). With 6 bases removed from V and 5 bases from J, the gap between germline ends came to 23 bases. This CDR3 is built from 15 residues. CDR1 is DFQATT and CDR2 is SNEGSKA in the germline V gene (reference sequence). Here the CDR3 reads CSARRGPGRTDEQYF. As DNA, the CDR3 is TGCAGTGCCCGGAGGGGCCCGGGACGTACCGACGAGCAGTACTTC.

This clonotype was observed a handful of times. This chain connects TRBV9 to TRBJ2-1; TRBD2 agrees at 11 bases. Germline V gene data show CDR1 as SGDLS and CDR2 as YYNGEE. The trim removed 5 bases at V and 4 bases at J, leaving 14 bases unmatched. The CDR3 runs 18 residues. This CDR3 is CASSDSNELAGGYNEQFF. The CDR3 region has the DNA TGTGCCAGCAGTGACAGTAACGAGCTAGCGGGGGGTTACAATGAGCAGTTCTTC. Variable domain in full (rest from reference TRBV9 and TRBJ2-1): DSGVTQTPKHLITATGQRVTLRCSPRSGDLSVYWYQQSLDQGLQFLIQYYNGEERAKGNILERFSAQQFPDLHSELNLSSLELGDSALYFCASSDSNELAGGYNEQFFGPGTRLTVL.

Many counts were recorded for this clonotype. CDR3 protein: CASCFGQANTEAFF. CDR3 nucleotides: TGTGCCAGCTGTTTTGGGCAGGCCAACACTGAAGCTTTCTTT. The chain uses TRBV6-2 or TRBV6-3 and TRBJ1-1; no definite D call. V dropped 8 bases and J dropped 2 bases, with 15 bases sitting between them. The germline V gene encodes CDR1 MNHEY and CDR2 SVGEGT. The CDR3 contains 14 residues.

This clonotype was detected many times. The genes are TRBV7-2 and TRBJ2-7; D unresolved. This CDR3 is 15 amino acids long. Germline V gives CDR1 SGHTA, CDR2 FQGNSA. With 7 bases removed from V and 4 bases from J, the gap between germline ends came to 20 bases. CDR3 protein: CASTPTLPGPYEQYF. For the CDR3, the DNA is TGTGCCAGCACCCCGACTCTACCTGGGCCGTACGAGCAGTACTTC. The variable domain in full, completed from reference TRBV7-2 and TRBJ2-7, reads GAGVSQSPSNKVTEKGKDVELRCDPISGHTALYWYRQSLGQGLEFLIYFQGNSAPDKSGLPSDRFSAERTGGSVSTLTIQRTQQEDSAVYLCASTPTLPGPYEQYFGPGTRLTVT.

V gene TRBV6-2 or TRBV6-3 combines with J gene TRBJ1-2, with D perhaps matching TRBD1 (5 bases). Germline V gene sequence: CDR1 MNHEY, CDR2 SVGEGT. V was clipped by 5 bases and J by 8 bases, with 21 bases between them. The CDR3 consists of 15 residues. CDR3 sequence: CASSEGQGVLGGYTF. The CDR3 DNA reads as TGTGCCAGCAGTGAGGGGCAGGGTGTCCTGGGAGGCTACACCTTC.

This chain joins TRBV5-1 and TRBJ2-1; D possibly corresponds to TRBD2 (6 bases). Germline V gene lookup returns CDR1 SGHRS and CDR2 YFSETQ. The V gene lost 4 bases and the J gene lost 0 bases, with 17 bases spanning the gap. The CDR3 is 17 amino acids. DNA of the CDR3: TGCGCCAGCAGCCCGGGGACTGCAATGCGCTCCTACAATGAGCAGTTCTTC. As protein: CASSPGTAMRSYNEQFF.

Ten or more counts support this clonotype. This chain connects TRBV20-1 to TRBJ1-6; D is perhaps TRBD1 (5 bases). From germline, CDR1 is DFQATT and CDR2 SNEGSKA (reference sequence). This CDR3 has 16 amino acids. V was clipped by 4 bases and J by 9 bases, with 22 bases between them. Here the CDR3 DNA reads TGCAGTGCTAAATGGTCGGGGGATTTGGTGGGTTCACCCCTCCACTTT. Encoded protein: CSAKWSGDLVGSPLHF.